This note documents a single T cell receptor beta chain sequence. The record originates from a study of control samples from healthy donors and cancer patients. The V gene end was trimmed by 4 bases and the J gene end by 6 bases; junction bases not matched to a gene: 12. The germline V gene has CDR1 LNHDA and CDR2 SQIVND (reference sequence). The length of the CDR3 is 16 residues. Clones were sequenced by immunoSEQ multiplex PCR, and TCRdb holds only the in-frame ones, with some missing. Among 190,000 or so clones listed, approximately 95% were seen once. The sequence derives from a man younger than 35 in good health. The chain is built from TRBV19 and TRBJ1-2; 9 bases line up with TRBD1. The sample was blood. The CDR3 loop is CASSKRTGARKDGYTF. DNA of the CDR3: TGTGCCAGTAGTAAGCGGACAGGGGCAAGGAAGGATGGCTACACCTTC.